This T cell receptor beta chain was retrieved from a study of blood T cell repertoires in COVID-19. Study summary: From T cells, B-cell-depleted T cells, or PBMCs came the material, which was cDNA or gDNA.

The method was immunoSEQ multiplex PCR; TCRdb's version includes in-frame clones alone and lacks a portion of them. The sample contains 200,000 to 250,000 clones, around 84% of which appear only once. With 0 bases clipped from V and 1 base from J, the junction kept 1 base outside the gene matches. The CDR3 has 15 residues. The V gene's germline CDR1 is PRHDT and CDR2 FYEKMQ (reference sequence). Enrolled through a virtual design, the participants were between roughly 18 and 90 years of age and came from around 25 US areas. Sequences were obtained from PBMCs or T cells enriched from blood (not recorded which). The source is a man aged 25 to 45 with acute COVID-19. The chain uses TRBV13 and TRBJ2-3, with 7 bases identical to TRBD2. The CDR3 is CASSLGTSGTDTQYF. The CDR3 nucleotides are TGTGCCAGCAGCTTAGGTACTAGCGGCACAGATACGCAGTATTTT. Full variable domain (missing parts from reference TRBV13 and TRBJ2-3): AAGVIQSPRHLIKEKRETATLKCYPIPRHDTVYWYQQGPGQDPQFLISFYEKMQSDKGSIPDRFSAQQFSDYHSELNMSSLELGDSALYFCASSLGTSGTDTQYFGPGTRLTVL.